The rows below give T cell receptor beta chains drawn from one sample of a study of T-cell reconstitution after alpha-beta-depleted transplantation in children. TCRdb used MiXCR to reprocess the PCR reads, holding one entry per CDR3 protein. Here the sample spans around 480,000 distinct CDR3 sequences, approximately 30% being singletons. The sample here was PBMCs from the stem cell graft donor, taken from the stem cell graft. Receptors were obtained from a human donor who donated a stem cell graft to a child with aplastic anemia. CDR3s include the opening cysteine and the closing phenylalanine or tryptophan. The D gene is left open where the match is weak. For some rows the clone size is stated as once, few or many, or as a class when expanded; others skip it.

clone_size d_call j_call v_call cdr3_nt cdr3_aa
NA NA TRBJ1-1 TRBV20-1 TGCAGTGCTAGAGAGGCAGGACTGAACACTGAAGCTTTCTTT CSAREAGLNTEAFF
NA TRBD2 TRBJ2-1 TRBV20-1 TGCAGTACTAAGCGGACTAGCGGGACCAATGAGCAGTTCTTC CSTKRTSGTNEQFF
NA NA TRBJ1-5 TRBV4-3 TGCGCCAGCAGCCAAGAGTGGGGGGATCAGCCCCAGCATTTT CASSQEWGDQPQHF
many NA TRBJ1-1 TRBV18 TGTGCCAGCAGCCCAGGGGTGAACACTGAAGCTTTCTTT CASSPGVNTEAFF
few NA TRBJ2-2 TRBV12-3/TRBV12-4 TGTGCCAGCATCCCCGGGACATTCGACGGGGAGCTGTTTTTT CASIPGTFDGELFF
many NA TRBJ1-1 TRBV18 TGTGCCAGCAGTCCGGGGGGGAACACTGAAGCTTTCTTT CASSPGGNTEAFF
NA TRBD1 TRBJ1-2 TRBV6-1 TGTGCCAGCAGCCCTGACGGACAGGGCCTTCGATATGGCTACACCTTC CASSPDGQGLRYGYTF
NA NA TRBJ1-1 TRBV12-3/TRBV12-4 TGTGCCAGCAGTTTATGGGGGCAGGGTGCTGAAGCTTTCTTT CASSLWGQGAEAFF
few NA TRBJ1-5 TRBV7-8 TGTGCCAGCAGCCCCCGAGAGGGTCAGCCCCAGCATTTT CASSPREGQPQHF
few TRBD2 TRBJ2-7 TRBV6-2/TRBV6-3 TGTGCCAGCAATCTAGCGGGGAGCTCCTACGAGCAGTACTTC CASNLAGSSYEQYF
few TRBD2 TRBJ2-3 TRBV30 TGTGCCTGGAGCGGCTCGGCGGGAGTATCCGCAGATACGCAGTATTTT CAWSGSAGVSADTQYF
NA NA TRBJ2-2 TRBV9 TGTGCCAGCAGCGTAGTGGAGTCCGGGGAGCTGTTTTTT CASSVVESGELFF
NA NA TRBJ2-3 TRBV12-3/TRBV12-4 TGTGCCAGCAGTCGGTGGGGCGGAAGGGTCGAAGATACGCAGTATTTT CASSRWGGRVEDTQYF
NA TRBD1 TRBJ2-3 TRBV12-3/TRBV12-4 TGTGCCAGCAGTTTATCCGGACAGGGGACAGATACGCAGTATTTT CASSLSGQGTDTQYF
NA TRBD1 TRBJ1-5 TRBV5-6 TGTGCCAGCAGCCGTGGCCCAAACAGGGGTGGGAATCAGCCCCAGCATTTT CASSRGPNRGGNQPQHF
few NA TRBJ2-7 TRBV7-2 TGTGCCAGCAGCTTAGTGGCAGGGTATAACGAGCAGTACTTC CASSLVAGYNEQYF
NA NA TRBJ2-1 TRBV20-1 TGCAGTGCCCCAGGGGGGACTAGAGCCGACAATGAGCAGTTCTTC CSAPGGTRADNEQFF
NA NA TRBJ2-5 TRBV11-2 TGTGCCAGCTCGATTCTGGCTCAAGAGACCCAGTACTTC CASSILAQETQYF
few NA TRBJ1-1 TRBV29-1 TGCAGCGCGAGGACTGGGAACACTGAAGCTTTCTTT CSARTGNTEAFF
NA NA TRBJ1-2 TRBV27 TGTGCCAGCAGTTTTTCGGGGGGACATGGCTACACCTTC CASSFSGGHGYTF
NA NA TRBJ1-4 TRBV4-3 TGCGCCAGCAGCCAGGAGGGACACCTTGGGAAAAAACTGTTTTTT CASSQEGHLGKKLFF